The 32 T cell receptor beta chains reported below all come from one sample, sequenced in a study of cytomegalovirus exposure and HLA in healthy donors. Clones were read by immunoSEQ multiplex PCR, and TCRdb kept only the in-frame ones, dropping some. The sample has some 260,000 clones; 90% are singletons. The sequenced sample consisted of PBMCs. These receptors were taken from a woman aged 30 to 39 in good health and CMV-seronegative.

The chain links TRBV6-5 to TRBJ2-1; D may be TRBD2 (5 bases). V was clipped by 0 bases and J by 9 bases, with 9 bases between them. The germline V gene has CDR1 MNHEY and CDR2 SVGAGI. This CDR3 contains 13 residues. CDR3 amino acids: CASSYSPGSEQFF. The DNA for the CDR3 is TGTGCCAGCAGTTACTCACCGGGGTCTGAGCAGTTCTTC.

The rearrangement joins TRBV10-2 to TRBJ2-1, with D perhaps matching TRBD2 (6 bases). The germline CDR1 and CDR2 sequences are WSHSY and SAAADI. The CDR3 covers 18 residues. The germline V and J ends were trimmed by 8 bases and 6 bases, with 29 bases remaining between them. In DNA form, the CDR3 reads TGCGCCAGCGCCTTGGCCCTACAGTCCGGGACTCGGCGCAATGAGCAGTTCTTC. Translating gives CASALALQSGTRRNEQFF.

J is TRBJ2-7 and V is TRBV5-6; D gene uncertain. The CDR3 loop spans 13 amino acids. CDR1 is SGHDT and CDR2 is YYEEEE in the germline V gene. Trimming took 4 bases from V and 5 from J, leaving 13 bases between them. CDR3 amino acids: CASSLTNFNEQYF. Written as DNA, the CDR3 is TGTGCCAGCAGCCTAACAAATTTCAACGAGCAGTACTTC.

The CDR3, as DNA: TGTGCCAGCGGACCCAATAGCGGGCCCCACTACGAGCAGTACTTC. Amino acid sequence: CASGPNSGPHYEQYF. V gene TRBV6-4 combines with J gene TRBJ2-7; 7 positions match TRBD2. V shed 8 bases, J shed 3 bases, and the junction held 13 bases outside the gene matches. There are 15 residues in the CDR3. From germline, CDR1 is MRHNA and CDR2 SNTAGT.

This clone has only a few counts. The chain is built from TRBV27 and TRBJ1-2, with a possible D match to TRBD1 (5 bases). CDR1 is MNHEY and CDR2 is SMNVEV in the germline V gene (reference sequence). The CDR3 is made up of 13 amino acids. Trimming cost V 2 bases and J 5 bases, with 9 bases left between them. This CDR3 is CASSLDRGYGYTF. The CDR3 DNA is TGTGCCAGCAGTTTAGACAGAGGTTATGGCTACACCTTC.

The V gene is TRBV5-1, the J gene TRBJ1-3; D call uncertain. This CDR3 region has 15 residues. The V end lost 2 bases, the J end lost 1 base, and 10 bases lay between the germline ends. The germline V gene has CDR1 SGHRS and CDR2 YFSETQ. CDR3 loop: CASSLARPSGNTIYF. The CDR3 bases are TGCGCCAGCAGCTTAGCACGACCGTCTGGAAACACCATATATTTT.

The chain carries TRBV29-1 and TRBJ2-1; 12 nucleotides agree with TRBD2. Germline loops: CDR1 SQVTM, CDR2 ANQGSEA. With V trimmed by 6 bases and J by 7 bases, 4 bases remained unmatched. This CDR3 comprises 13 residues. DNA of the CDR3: TGCAGCGTACTAGCGGGAGGCGGGAATGAGCAGTTCTTC. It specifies CSVLAGGGNEQFF.

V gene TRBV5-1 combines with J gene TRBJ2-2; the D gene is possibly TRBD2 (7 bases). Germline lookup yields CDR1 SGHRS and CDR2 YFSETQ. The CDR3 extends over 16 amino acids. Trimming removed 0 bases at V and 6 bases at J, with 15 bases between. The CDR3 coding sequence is TGCGCCAGCAGCTTGGCCGCGGGGGCTGGCGCCGGGGAGCTGTTTTTT. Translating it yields CASSLAAGAGAGELFF.

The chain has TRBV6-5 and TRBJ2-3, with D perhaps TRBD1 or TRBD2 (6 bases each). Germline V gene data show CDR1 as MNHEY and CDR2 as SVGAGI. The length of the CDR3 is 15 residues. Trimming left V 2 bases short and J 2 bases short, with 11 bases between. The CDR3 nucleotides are TGTGCCAGCAGTTACGGCGGGACACTCACAGATACGCAGTATTTT. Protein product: CASSYGGTLTDTQYF.

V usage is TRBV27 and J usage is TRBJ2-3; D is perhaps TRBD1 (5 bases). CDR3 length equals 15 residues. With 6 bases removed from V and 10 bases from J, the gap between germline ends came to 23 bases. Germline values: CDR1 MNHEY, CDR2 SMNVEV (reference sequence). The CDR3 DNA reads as TGTGCCAGCAGATTAGGGGTATCCGTAGAGTTGGCGCAGTATTTT. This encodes CASRLGVSVELAQYF.

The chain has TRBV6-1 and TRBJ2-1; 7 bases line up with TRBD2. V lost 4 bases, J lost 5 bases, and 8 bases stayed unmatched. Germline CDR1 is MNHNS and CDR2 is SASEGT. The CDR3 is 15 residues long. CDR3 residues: CASSGVSGANNEQFF. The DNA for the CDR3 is TGTGCCAGCAGTGGTGTCAGCGGGGCAAACAATGAGCAGTTCTTC.

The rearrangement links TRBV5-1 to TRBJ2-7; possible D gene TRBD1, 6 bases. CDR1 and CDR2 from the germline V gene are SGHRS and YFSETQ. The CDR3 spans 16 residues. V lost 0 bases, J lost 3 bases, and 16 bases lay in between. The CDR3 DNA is TGCGCCAGCAGCTTGGCCGGGGCAGGGGAATACTACGAGCAGTACTTC. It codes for CASSLAGAGEYYEQYF.

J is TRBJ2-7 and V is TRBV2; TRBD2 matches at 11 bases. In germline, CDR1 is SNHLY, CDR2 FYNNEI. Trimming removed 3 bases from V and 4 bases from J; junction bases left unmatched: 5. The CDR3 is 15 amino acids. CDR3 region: CASSDVAGGLYEQYF. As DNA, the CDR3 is TGTGCCAGCAGTGACGTAGCGGGAGGGCTGTACGAGCAGTACTTC.

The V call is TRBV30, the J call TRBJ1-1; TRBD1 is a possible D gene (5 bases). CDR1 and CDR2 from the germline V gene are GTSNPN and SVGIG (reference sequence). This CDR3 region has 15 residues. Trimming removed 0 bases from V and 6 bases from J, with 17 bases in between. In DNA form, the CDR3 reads TGTGCCTGGAGTGTACTGAGGGGAGGTTCGTCTGAAGCTTTCTTT. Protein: CAWSVLRGGSSEAFF.

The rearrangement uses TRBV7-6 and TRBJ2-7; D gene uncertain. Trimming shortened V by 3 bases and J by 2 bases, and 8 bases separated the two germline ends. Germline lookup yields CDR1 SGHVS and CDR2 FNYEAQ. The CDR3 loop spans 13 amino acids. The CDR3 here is CASSLGSTYEQYF. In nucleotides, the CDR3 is TGTGCCAGCAGCTTGGGTAGCACCTACGAGCAGTACTTC.

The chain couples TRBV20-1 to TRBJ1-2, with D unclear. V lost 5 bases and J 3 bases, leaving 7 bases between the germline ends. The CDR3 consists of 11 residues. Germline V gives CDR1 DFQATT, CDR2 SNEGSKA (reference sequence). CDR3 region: CSAPEDYGYTF. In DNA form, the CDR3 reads TGCAGTGCTCCCGAGGACTATGGCTACACCTTC.

The CDR3 region is CASSIAQGSSYEQYF. CDR3 coding DNA: TGTGCCAGTAGTATAGCTCAAGGGAGCTCCTACGAGCAGTACTTC. V is TRBV19 and J is TRBJ2-7; tentatively, D is TRBD2 (5 bases). CDR1 is LNHDA and CDR2 is SQIVND in the germline V gene (reference sequence). Trimming removed 1 base from V and 0 bases from J, with 10 bases in between. This CDR3 has 15 residues.

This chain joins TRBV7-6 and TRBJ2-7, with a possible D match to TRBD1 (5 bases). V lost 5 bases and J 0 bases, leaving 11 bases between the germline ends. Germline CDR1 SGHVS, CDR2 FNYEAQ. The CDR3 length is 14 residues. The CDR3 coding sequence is TGTGCCAGCAGCCCGCTAAGGGGCTCCTACGAGCAGTACTTC. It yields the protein CASSPLRGSYEQYF.

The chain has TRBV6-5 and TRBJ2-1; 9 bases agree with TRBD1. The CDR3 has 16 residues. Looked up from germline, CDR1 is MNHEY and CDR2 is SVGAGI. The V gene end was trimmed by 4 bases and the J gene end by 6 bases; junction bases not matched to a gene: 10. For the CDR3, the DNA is TGTGCCAGCAGTTTCGCCGGGACAGGGAAGATCAATGAGCAGTTCTTC. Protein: CASSFAGTGKINEQFF.

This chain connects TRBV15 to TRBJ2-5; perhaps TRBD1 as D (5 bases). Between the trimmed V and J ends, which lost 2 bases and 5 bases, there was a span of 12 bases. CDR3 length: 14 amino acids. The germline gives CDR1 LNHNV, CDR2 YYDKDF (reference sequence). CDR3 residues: CATSRNDRAETQYF. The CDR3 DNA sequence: TGTGCCACCAGCAGAAACGACAGAGCGGAGACCCAGTACTTC.

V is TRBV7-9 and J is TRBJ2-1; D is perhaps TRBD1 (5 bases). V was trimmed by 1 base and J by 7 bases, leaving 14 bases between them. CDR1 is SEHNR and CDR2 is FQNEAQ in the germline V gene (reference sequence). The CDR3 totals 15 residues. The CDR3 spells CASSLVLGPKNEQFF. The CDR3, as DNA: TGTGCCAGCAGCTTAGTATTGGGGCCTAAGAATGAGCAGTTCTTC.

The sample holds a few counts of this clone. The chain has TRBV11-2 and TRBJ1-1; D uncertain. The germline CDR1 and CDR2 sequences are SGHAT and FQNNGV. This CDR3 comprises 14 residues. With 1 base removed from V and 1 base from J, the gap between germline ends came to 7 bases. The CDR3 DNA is TGTGCCAGCAGCTTAGTAGGGAGGAACACTGAAGCTTTCTTT. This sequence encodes CASSLVGRNTEAFF.

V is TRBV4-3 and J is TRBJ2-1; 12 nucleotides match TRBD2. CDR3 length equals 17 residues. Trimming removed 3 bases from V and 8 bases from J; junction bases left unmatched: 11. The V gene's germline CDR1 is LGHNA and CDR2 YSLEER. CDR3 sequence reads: CASSQARLAGEVDEQFF. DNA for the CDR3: TGCGCCAGCAGCCAGGCAAGACTAGCGGGAGAAGTAGATGAGCAGTTCTTC.

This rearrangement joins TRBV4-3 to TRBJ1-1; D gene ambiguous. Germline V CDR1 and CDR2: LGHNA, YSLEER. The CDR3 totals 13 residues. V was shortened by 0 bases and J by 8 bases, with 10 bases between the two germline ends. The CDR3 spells CASSQDEALEAFF. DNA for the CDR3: TGCGCCAGCAGCCAAGATGAAGCCCTCGAAGCTTTCTTT.

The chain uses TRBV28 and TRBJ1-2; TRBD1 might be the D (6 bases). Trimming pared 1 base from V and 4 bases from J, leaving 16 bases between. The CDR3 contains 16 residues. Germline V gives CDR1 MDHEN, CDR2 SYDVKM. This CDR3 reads CASSLLGGRQGYGYTF. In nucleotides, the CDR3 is TGTGCCAGCAGTTTATTGGGGGGGCGGCAGGGCTATGGCTACACCTTC.

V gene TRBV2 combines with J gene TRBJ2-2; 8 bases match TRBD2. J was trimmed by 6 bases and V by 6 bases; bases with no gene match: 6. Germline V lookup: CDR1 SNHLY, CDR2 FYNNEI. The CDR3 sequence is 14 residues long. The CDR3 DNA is TGTGCCAGCAGGACGGGAGGGGAGGCCGGGGAGCTGTTTTTT. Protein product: CASRTGGEAGELFF.

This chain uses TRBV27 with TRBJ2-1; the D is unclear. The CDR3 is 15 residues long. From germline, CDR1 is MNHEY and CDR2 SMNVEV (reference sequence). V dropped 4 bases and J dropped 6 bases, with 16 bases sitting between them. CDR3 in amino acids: CASSSPINLRNEQFF. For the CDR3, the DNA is TGTGCCAGCAGTTCCCCGATAAACCTACGCAATGAGCAGTTCTTC.

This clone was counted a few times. CDR3 DNA sequence: TGCGCCAGCAGCCAAGATCAAGGAGGGGGATATGGCTACACCTTC. Amino acid sequence: CASSQDQGGGYGYTF. The chain is built from TRBV4-1 and TRBJ1-2, with D tentatively TRBD1 (6 bases). Germline V gene lookup returns CDR1 MGHRA and CDR2 YSYEKL. The V end lost 0 bases, the J end lost 5 bases, and 13 bases lay between the germline ends. The CDR3 has 15 residues.

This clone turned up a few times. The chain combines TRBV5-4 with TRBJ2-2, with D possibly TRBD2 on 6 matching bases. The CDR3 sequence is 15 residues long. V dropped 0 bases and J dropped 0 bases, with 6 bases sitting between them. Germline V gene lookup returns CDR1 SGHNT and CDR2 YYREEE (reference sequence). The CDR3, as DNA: TGTGCCAGCAGCTTGGGCGGGGCGAACACCGGGGAGCTGTTTTTT. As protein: CASSLGGANTGELFF.

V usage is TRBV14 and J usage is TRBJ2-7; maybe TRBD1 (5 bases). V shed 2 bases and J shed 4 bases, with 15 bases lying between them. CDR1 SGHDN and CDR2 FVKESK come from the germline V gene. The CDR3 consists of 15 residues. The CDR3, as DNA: TGTGCCAGCAGCCAATTTATCCAGGGAAGGTACGAGCAGTACTTC. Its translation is CASSQFIQGRYEQYF.

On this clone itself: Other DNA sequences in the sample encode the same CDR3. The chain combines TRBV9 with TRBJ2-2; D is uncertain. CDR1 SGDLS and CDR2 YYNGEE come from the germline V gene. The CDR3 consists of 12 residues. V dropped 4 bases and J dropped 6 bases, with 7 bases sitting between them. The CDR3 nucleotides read TGTGCCAGCAGCCTTAGCCCCGGGGAGCTGTTTTTT. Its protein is CASSLSPGELFF.

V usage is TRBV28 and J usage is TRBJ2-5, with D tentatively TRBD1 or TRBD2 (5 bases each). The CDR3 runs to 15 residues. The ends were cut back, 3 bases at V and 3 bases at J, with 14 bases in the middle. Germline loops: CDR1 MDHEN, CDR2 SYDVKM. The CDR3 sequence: CASSFYGTGKETQYF. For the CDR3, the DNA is TGTGCCAGCAGTTTTTATGGGACCGGAAAAGAGACCCAGTACTTC.